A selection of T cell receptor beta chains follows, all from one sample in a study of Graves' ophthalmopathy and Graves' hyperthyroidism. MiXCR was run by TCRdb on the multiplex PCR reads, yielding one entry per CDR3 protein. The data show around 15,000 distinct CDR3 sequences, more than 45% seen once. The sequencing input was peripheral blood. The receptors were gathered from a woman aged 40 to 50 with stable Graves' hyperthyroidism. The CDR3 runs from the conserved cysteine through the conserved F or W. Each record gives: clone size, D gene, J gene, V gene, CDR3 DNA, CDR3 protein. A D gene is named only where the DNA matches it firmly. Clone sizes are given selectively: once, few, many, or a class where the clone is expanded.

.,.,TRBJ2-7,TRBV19,TGTGCCAGTAAACTTCAAGCAGGGGAGGTGTACGAGCAGTACTTC,CASKLQAGEVYEQYF
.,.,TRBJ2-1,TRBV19,TGTGCCGGTAGTATCCCGGGGAGAGGGACTTGGTTCTTC,CAGSIPGRGTWFF
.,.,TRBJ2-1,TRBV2,TGTGCCAGCAGTGGGAGTTTCAATGAGCAGCTCTTC,CASSGSFNEQLF
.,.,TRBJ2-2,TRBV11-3,TGTGCCAGCAGCTCCGACACGTGGGAGAGCACCGGGGAGCTGTTTTTT,CASSSDTWESTGELFF
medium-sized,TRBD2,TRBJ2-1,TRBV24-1,TGTGCCACCAGTTTAGCGGGAGCAGACCACAATGAGCAGTTCTTC,CATSLAGADHNEQFF
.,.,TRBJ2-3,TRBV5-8,TGTGCCAGCAGCTTGGGATTACAGACTTCTACAGATACGCAGTATTTT,CASSLGLQTSTDTQYF
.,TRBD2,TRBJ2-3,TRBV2,TGTGCCAGCAGTTACCGGATTAGCGGGAGGGCCAGTACGCAGTATTTT,CASSYRISGRASTQYF
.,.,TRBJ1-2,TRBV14,TGTGCCAGCAGCCGAGACAGTTCGGGCGGCTACACCTTC,CASSRDSSGGYTF
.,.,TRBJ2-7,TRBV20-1,TGCAGTGCTAGTTCAGGGGGGTACGAGCAGTACTTC,CSASSGGYEQYF
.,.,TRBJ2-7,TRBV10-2,TGCGCCAGCATGGCATGGGAGTCCGGGTACGAGCAGTACTTC,CASMAWESGYEQYF
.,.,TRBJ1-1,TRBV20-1,TGCAGTGCTAGAGGGGGAAATCTGAACACTGAAGCTTTCTTT,CSARGGNLNTEAFF
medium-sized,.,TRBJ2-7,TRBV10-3,TGTGCCATCACCAATCTACAGGGTACCGAGCAGTACTTC,CAITNLQGTEQYF
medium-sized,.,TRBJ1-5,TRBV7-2,TGTGCCAGCAGTTCACAGGGAGGCAATCAGCCCCAGCATTTT,CASSSQGGNQPQHF
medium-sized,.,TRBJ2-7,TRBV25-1,TGTGCCAGCAGTGAAGGTTGGGGCAGCCCCTCCTACGAGCAGTACTTC,CASSEGWGSPSYEQYF
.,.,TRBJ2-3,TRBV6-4,TGTGCCAGCAGTGAATCGGGGATTACAAATACGCAGTATTTT,CASSESGITNTQYF
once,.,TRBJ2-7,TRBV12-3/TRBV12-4,TGTGCCAGCAGTTCAAACAGGGAACGGGAGCAGTACTTC,CASSSNREREQYF
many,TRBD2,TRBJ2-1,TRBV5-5,TGTGCCAGCAGCCCGAATAGCGGGAGGCAACTCTTC,CASSPNSGRQLF
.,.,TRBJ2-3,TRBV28,TGTGCCAGCAGTTGGGTAGGGGGAACAGGGAATACGCAGTATTTT,CASSWVGGTGNTQYF
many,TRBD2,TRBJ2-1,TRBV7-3,TGTGCCAGCAGCCAACTAGCGGGACGGACCTACAATGAGCAGTTCTTC,CASSQLAGRTYNEQFF
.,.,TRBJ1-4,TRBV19,TGTGCCAGTACCAATACCCCAGGGCCTAATGAAAAACTGTTTTTT,CASTNTPGPNEKLFF
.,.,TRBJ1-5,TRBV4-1,TGCGCCAGCAGCACCTTTCTACCTTGGGACTCTGATCAGCCCCAGCATTTT,CASSTFLPWDSDQPQHF
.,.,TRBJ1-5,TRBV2,TGTGCCAGCAGTGAGGAGGGAGGTTGGCAGCCCCAGCATTTT,CASSEEGGWQPQHF
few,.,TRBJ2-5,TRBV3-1,TGTGCCAGCAGCCAATCGTCCAGGGGCCAAGAGACCCAGTACTTC,CASSQSSRGQETQYF
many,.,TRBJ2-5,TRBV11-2,TGTGCCAGCAGCTTAGGGACCCCTGTTGGAGAGACCCAGTACTTC,CASSLGTPVGETQYF
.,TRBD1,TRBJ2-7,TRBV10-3,TGTGCCATCAGTGAGTCTGACAGGGTTGAGCACGAGCAGTACTTC,CAISESDRVEHEQYF
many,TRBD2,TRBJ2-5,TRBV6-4,TGTGCCAGCAGTGAGGGTAGCGGGGAAGGGACCCAGTACTTC,CASSEGSGEGTQYF
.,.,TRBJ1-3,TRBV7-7,TGTGCTAGCAGCTTGACCTTATCTGGAAACACCATATATTTT,CASSLTLSGNTIYF
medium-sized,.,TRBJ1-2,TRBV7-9,TGTGCCAGCAGCCCCGGTATGGGAGGCTACACCTTC,CASSPGMGGYTF
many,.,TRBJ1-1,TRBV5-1,TGCGCCAGCAGCTTGGATGGAGGGGTGGCCACTGAAGCTTTCTTT,CASSLDGGVATEAFF
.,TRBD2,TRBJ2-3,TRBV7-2,TGTGCCAGCAGCTTTGGGACTAGCGAGACGCAGTATTTT,CASSFGTSETQYF
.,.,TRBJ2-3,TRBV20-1,TGCAGTGCCAGTTACGGGGTAAGCAATCAGCCCCAGTATTTT,CSASYGVSNQPQYF
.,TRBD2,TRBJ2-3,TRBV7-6,TGTGCCAGCAGCCCCGGTGGGGGAGGGGTAGATACGCAGTATTTT,CASSPGGGGVDTQYF
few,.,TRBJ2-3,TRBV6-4,TGTGCCAGCAGTGAATCGGGGATTACAGATACGCAGTATTTT,CASSESGITDTQYF